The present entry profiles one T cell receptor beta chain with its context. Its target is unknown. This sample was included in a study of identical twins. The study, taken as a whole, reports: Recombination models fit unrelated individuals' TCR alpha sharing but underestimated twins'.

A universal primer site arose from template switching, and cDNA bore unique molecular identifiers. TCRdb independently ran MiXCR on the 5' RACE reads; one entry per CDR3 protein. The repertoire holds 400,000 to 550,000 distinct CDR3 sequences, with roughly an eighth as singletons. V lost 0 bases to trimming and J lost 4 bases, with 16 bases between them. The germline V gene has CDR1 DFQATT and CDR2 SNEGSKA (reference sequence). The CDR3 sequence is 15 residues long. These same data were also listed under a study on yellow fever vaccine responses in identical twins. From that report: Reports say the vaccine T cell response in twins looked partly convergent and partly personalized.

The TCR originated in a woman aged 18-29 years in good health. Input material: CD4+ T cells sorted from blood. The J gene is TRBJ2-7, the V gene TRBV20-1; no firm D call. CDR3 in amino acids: CSAREASLGRYEQYF. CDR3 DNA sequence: TGCAGTGCTAGAGAGGCATCATTGGGAAGGTACGAGCAGTACTTC.